This T cell receptor beta chain comes out of a study of blood T cell repertoires in COVID-19. CDR1 and CDR2 from the germline V gene are SGHRS and YFSETQ. Deletions cut 1 base from V and 0 bases from J, with 5 bases between. The CDR3 runs 15 residues. Libraries were prepared by immunoSEQ multiplex PCR; TCRdb keeps only in-frame clonotypes and omits some of them. The table lists nearly 55,000 clones, roughly nine tenths of them singletons. The sample taken for sequencing was peripheral blood. The chain couples TRBV5-1 to TRBJ2-6; D unresolved. The receptor's source is a woman aged 60-75 years with active or convalescent COVID-19. CDR3 DNA sequence: TGCGCCAGCAGCTTGATCCACTCTGGGGCCAACGTCCTGACTTTC. It codes for CASSLIHSGANVLTF. Supplemented by reference TRBV5-1 and TRBJ2-6, the full variable domain reads KAGVTQTPRYLIKTRGQQVTLSCSPISGHRSVSWYQQTPGQGLQFLFEYFSETQRNKGNFPGRFSGRQFSNSRSEMNVSTLELGDSALYLCASSLIHSGANVLTFGAGSRLTVL.